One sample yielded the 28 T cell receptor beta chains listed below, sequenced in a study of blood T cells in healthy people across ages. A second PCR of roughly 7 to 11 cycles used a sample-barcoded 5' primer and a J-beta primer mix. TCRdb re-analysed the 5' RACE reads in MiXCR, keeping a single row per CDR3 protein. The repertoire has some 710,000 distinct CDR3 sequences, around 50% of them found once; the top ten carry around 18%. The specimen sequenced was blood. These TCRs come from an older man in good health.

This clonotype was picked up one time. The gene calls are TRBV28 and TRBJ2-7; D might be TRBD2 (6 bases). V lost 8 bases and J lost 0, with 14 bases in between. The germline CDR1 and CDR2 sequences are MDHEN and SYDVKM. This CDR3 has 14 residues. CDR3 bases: TGTGCCAGCGGCGGGACCTTCATCTCCTACGAGCAGTACTTC. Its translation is CASGGTFISYEQYF.

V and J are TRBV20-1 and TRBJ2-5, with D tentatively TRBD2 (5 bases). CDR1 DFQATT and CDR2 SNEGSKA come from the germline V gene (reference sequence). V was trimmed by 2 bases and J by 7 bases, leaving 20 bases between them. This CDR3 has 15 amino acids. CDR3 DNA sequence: TGCAGTGCTAGACCCACCCCGGGCCCGAGCGGGACCCAGTACTTC. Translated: CSARPTPGPSGTQYF.

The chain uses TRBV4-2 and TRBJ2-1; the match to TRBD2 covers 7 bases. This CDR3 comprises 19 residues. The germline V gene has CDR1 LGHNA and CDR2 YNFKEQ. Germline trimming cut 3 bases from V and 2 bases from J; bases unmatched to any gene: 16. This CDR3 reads CASSHGVYAGSGTYNEQFF. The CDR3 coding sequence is TGTGCCAGCAGCCACGGGGTGTACGCGGGAAGCGGGACCTACAATGAGCAGTTCTTC.

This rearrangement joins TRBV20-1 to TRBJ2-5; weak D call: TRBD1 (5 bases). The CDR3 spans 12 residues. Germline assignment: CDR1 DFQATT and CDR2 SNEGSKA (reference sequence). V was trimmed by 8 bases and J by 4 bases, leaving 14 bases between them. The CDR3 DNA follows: TGCAGTAGTGGGGCAGGGCCAGAGACCCAGTACTTC. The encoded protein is CSSGAGPETQYF.

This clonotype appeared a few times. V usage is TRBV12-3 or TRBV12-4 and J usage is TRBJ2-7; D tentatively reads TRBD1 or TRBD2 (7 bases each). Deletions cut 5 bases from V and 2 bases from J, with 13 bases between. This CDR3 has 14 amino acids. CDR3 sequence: CASSQGGATYEQYF. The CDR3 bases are TGTGCCAGCAGTCAGGGGGGGGCAACCTACGAGCAGTACTTC.

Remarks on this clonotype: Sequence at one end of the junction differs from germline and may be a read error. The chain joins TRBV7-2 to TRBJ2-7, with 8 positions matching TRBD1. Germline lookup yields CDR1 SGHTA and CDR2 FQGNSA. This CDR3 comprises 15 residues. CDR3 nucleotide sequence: TGTGCCTGCAGCCCCGGGACAGGTCAACCCTACGAGCAGTACTTC. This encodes CACSPGTGQPYEQYF. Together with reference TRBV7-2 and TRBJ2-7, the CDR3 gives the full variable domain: GAGVSQSPSNKVTEKGKDVELRCDPISGHTALYWYRQSLGQGLEFLIYFQGNSAPDKSGLPSDRFSAERTGGSVSTLTIQRTQQEDSAVYLCACSPGTGQPYEQYFGPGTRLTVT.

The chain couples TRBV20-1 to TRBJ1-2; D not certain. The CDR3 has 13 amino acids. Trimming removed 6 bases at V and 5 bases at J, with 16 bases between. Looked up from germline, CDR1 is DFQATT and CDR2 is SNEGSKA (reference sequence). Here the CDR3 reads CSASGAGYYGYTF. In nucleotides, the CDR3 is TGCAGTGCGTCGGGAGCTGGGTATTATGGCTACACCTTC.

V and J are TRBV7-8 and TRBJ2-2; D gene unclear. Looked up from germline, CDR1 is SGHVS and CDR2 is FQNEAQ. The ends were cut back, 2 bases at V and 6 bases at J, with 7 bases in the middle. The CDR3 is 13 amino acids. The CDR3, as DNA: TGTGCCAGCAGCTTAATGTCCCCCGGGGAGCTGTTTTTT. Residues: CASSLMSPGELFF. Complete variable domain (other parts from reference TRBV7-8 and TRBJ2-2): GAGVSQSPRYKVAKRGQDVALRCDPISGHVSLFWYQQALGQGPEFLTYFQNEAQLDKSGLPSDRFFAERPEGSVSTLKIQRTQQEDSAVYLCASSLMSPGELFFGEGSRLTVL.

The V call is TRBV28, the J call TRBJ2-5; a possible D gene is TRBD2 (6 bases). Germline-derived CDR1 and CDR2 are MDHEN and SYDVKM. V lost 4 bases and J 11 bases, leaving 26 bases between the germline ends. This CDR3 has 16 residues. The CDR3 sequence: CASSSFSGGRGYEQYF. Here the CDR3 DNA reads TGTGCCAGCAGTTCCTTTTCGGGCGGGCGGGGATACGAACAGTACTTC.

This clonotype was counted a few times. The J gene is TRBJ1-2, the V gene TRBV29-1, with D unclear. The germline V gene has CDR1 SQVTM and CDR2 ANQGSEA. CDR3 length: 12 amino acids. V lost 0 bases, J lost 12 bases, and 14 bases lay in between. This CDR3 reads CSVEDPNTADTF. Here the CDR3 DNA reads TGCAGCGTTGAAGATCCCAACACCGCCGACACCTTC.

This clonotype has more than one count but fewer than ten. The CDR3 protein is CASSQESKGRQGSINEQFF. DNA of the CDR3: TGCGCCAGCAGCCAAGAATCCAAGGGGCGACAGGGATCAATCAATGAGCAGTTCTTC. The rearrangement joins TRBV4-1 to TRBJ2-1; 7 nucleotides match TRBD1. The CDR3 length is 19 residues. Trimming at V came to 0 bases and at J to 6 bases, leaving 17 bases not matched to a gene. Germline V gives CDR1 MGHRA, CDR2 YSYEKL.

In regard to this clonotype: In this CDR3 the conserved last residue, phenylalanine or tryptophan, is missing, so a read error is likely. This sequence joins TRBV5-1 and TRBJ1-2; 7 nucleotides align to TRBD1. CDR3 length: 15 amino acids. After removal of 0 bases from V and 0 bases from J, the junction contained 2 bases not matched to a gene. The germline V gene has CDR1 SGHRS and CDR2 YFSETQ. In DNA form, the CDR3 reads TGCGCCAGCAGCTTGGAGGGGACAGCTAACTATGGCTACACCTTA. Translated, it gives CASSLEGTANYGYTL.

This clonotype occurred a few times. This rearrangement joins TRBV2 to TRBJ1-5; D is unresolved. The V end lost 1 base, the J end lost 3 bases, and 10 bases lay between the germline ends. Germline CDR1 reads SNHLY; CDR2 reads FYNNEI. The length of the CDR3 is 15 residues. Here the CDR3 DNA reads TGTGCCAGCAGTGAAGGACGTCAGATCAATCAGCCCCAGCATTTT. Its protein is CASSEGRQINQPQHF.

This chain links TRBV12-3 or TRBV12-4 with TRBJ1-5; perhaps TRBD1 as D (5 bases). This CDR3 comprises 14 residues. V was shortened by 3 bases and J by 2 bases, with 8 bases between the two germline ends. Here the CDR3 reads CASSFGHGNQPQHF. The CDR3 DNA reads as TGTGCCAGCAGTTTCGGACACGGCAATCAGCCCCAGCATTTT.

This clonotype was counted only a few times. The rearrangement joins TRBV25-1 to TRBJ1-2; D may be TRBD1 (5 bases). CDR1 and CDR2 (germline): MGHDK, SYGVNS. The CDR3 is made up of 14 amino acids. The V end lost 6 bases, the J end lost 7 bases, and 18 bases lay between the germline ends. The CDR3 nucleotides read TGTGCCAGCAGGGCGCATGAGGGGCTGTCTGGCTACACCTTC. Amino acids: CASRAHEGLSGYTF.

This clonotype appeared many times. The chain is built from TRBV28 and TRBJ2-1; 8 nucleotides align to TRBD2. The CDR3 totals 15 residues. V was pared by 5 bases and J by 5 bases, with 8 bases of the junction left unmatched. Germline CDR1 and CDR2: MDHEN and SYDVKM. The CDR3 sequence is CASSTAGGPHNEQFF. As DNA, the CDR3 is TGTGCCAGCAGTACTGCGGGAGGCCCACACAATGAGCAGTTCTTC.

The CDR3 sequence: CASSFDSLGDYGYTF. CDR3 in DNA: TGTGCCAGCAGTTTCGACAGCTTAGGCGACTATGGCTACACCTTC. The rearrangement joins TRBV7-2 to TRBJ1-2, with TRBD1 as a possible D gene (5 bases). Trimming removed 6 bases from V and 3 bases from J, with 17 bases in between. This CDR3 is 15 amino acids long. Germline V gives CDR1 SGHTA, CDR2 FQGNSA.

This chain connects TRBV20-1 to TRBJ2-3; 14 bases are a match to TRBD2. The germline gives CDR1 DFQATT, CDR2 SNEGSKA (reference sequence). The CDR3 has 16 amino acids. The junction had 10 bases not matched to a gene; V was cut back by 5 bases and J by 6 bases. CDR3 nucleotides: TGCAGTGCTGAGCGGGGACTAGCGGGGGTAGCGGATACGCAGTATTTT. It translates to CSAERGLAGVADTQYF.

In nucleotides, the CDR3 is TGCAGTGCTAGCATAAGACTAGCGGGTAGCACAGATACGCAGTATTTT. Encoded protein: CSASIRLAGSTDTQYF. J is TRBJ2-3 and V is TRBV20-1, with 10 bases matching TRBD2. The junction had 6 bases not matched to a gene; V was cut back by 3 bases and J by 0 bases. The CDR3 has 16 residues. Germline assignment: CDR1 DFQATT and CDR2 SNEGSKA (reference sequence).

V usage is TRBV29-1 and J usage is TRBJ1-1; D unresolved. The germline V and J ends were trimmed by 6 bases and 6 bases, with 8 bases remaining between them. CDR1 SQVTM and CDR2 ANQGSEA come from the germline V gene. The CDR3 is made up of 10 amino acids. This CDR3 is CSVEVPEAFF. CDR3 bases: TGCAGCGTAGAGGTCCCTGAAGCTTTCTTT.

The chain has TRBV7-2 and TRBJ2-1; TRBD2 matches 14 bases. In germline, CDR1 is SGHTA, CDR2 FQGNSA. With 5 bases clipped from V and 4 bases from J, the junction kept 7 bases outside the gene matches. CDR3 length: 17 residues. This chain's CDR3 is CASSRRLAGGGYNEQFF. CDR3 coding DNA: TGTGCCAGCAGCCGCCGACTAGCGGGAGGGGGTTACAATGAGCAGTTCTTC.

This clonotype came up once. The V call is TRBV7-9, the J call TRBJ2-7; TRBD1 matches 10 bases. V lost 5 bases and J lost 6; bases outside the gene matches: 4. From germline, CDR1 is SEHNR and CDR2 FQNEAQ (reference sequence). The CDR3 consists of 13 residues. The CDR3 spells CASSHGTGVEQYF. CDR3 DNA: TGTGCCAGCAGCCATGGGACAGGGGTCGAGCAGTACTTC. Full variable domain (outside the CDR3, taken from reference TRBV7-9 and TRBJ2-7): DTGVSQNPRHKITKRGQNVTFRCDPISEHNRLYWYRQTLGQGPEFLTYFQNEAQLEKSRLLSDRFSAERPKGSFSTLEIQRTEQGDSAMYLCASSHGTGVEQYFGPGTRLTVT.

CDR3 in DNA: TGTGCCAGCAGTCGATCTTATAGGTCCTTAAGCTCCTACGAGCAGTACTTC. The encoded protein is CASSRSYRSLSSYEQYF. The rearrangement uses TRBV6-1 and TRBJ2-7; D is uncertain. CDR3 length: 17 residues. CDR1 is MNHNS, CDR2 SASEGT, per germline. Trimming removed 5 bases from V and 0 bases from J, with 20 bases in between.

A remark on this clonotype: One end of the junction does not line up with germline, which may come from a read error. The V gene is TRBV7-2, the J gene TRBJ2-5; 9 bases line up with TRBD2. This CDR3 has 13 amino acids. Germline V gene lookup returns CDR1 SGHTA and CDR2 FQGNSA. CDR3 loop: CASSSGSQEAQYF. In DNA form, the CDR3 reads TGTGCCAGCAGTAGCGGGAGCCAAGAGGCCCAGTACTTC.

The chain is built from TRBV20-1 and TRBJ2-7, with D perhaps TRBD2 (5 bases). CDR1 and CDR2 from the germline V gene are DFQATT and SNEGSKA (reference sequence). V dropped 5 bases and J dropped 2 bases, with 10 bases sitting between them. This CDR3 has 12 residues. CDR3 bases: TGCAGTGCTTCCAGCGGAACCTACGAGCAGTACTTC. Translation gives CSASSGTYEQYF.

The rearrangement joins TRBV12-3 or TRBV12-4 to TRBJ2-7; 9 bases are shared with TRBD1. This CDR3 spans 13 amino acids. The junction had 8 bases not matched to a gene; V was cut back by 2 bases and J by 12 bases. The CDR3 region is CASSLSLRGQGYF. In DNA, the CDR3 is TGTGCCAGCAGTTTAAGTCTTCGGGGACAGGGGTACTTC.

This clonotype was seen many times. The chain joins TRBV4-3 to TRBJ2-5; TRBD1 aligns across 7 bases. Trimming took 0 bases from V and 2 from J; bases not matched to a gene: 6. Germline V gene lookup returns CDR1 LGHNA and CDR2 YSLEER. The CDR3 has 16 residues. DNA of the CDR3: TGCGCCAGCAGCCAAGATTACGGCAGGGGGCAAGAGACCCAGTACTTC. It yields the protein CASSQDYGRGQETQYF.

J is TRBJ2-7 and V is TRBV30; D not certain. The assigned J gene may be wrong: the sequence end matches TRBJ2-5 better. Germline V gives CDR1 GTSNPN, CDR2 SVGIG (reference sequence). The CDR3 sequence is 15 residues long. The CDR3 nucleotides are TGTGCCTGGAGTGCTCCCCCCGGGCTACAAGAGACCCAGTACTTC. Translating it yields CAWSAPPGLQETQYF.